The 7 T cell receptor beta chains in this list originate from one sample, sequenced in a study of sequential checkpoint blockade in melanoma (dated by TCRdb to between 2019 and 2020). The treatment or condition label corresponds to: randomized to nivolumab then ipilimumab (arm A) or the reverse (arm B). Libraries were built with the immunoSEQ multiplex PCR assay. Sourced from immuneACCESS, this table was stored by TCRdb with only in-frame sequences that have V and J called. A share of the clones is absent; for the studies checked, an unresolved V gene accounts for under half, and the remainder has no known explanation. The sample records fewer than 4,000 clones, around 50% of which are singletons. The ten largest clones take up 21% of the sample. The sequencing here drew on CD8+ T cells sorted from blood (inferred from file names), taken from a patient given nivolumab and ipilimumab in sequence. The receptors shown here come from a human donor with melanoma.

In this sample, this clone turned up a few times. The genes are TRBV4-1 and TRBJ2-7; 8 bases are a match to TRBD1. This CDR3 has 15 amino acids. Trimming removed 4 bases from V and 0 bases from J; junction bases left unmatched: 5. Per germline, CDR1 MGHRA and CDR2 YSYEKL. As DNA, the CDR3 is TGCGCCAGCAGCCGGGGACAGGAGAGCTCCTACGAGCAGTACTTC. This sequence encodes CASSRGQESSYEQYF.

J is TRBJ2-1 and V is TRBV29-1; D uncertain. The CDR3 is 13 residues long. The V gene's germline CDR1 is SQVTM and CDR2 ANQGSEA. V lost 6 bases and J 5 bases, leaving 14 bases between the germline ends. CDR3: CSVPLTGNNEQFF. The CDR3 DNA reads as TGCAGCGTCCCACTGACTGGAAACAATGAGCAGTTCTTC.

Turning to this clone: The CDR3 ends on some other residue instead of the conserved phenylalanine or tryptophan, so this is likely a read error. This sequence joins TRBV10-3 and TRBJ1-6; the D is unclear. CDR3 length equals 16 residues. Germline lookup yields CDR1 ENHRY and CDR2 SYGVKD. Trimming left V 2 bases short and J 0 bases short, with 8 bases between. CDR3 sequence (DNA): TGTGCCATCAGTGAGAACCCTAGCTCCTATAATTCACCCCTCCACCTT. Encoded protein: CAISENPSSYNSPLHL.

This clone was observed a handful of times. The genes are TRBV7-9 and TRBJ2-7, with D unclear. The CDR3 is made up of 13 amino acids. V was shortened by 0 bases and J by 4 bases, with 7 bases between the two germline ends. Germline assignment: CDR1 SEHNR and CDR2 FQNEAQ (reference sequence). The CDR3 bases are TGTGCCAGCAGCTTAGCGCATGAGTACGAGCAGTACTTC. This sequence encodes CASSLAHEYEQYF.

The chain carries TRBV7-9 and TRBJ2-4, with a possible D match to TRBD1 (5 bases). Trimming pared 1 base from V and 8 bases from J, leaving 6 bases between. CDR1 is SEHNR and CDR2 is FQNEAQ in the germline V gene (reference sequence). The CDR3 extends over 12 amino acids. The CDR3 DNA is TGTGCCAGCAGCTTAGGCAGGGACATTCAGTACTTC. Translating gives CASSLGRDIQYF.

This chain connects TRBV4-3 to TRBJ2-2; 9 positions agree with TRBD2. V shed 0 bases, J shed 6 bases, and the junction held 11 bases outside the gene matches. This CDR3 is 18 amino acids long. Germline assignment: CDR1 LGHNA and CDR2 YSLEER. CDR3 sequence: CASSQDRGGATSAGELFF. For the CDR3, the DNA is TGCGCCAGCAGCCAAGATCGCGGGGGGGCTACCAGTGCCGGGGAGCTGTTTTTT.

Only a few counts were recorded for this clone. CDR3 sequence: CASTPAGGGYTF. The CDR3 coding sequence is TGTGCCAGCACCCCCGCAGGGGGCGGCTACACCTTC. V is TRBV2 and J is TRBJ1-2, with 8 bases identical to TRBD1. Germline trimming cut 7 bases from V and 8 bases from J; bases unmatched to any gene: 6. This CDR3 comprises 12 residues. CDR1 is SNHLY and CDR2 is FYNNEI in the germline V gene.